The 27 T cell receptor beta chains listed next were all sequenced from one sample in a study of radiotherapy plus CTLA-4 blockade in lung cancer. Some clones are missing from TCRdb's copy, which holds only in-frame ones; the method was immunoSEQ multiplex PCR. The sample consists of some 110,000 clones, around 84% of them appearing once. The source material was peripheral blood, sampled from a patient treated with radiotherapy plus ipilimumab. The receptors come from a human donor with non-small cell lung cancer that progressed on radiotherapy plus ipilimumab. Some clones in this sample may be carry-over from other donors' samples.

The J gene is TRBJ1-2, the V gene TRBV19; D is possibly TRBD1 (6 bases). CDR1 is LNHDA, CDR2 SQIVND, per germline (reference sequence). CDR3 length equals 16 residues. Trimming removed 0 bases at V and 7 bases at J, with 18 bases between. The CDR3 here is CASSIDSTGAVVGYTF. CDR3 DNA sequence: TGTGCCAGTAGTATAGATTCGACAGGTGCAGTGGTTGGCTACACCTTC.

This chain connects TRBV27 to TRBJ1-2; 7 bases fit TRBD1. CDR3 length: 13 amino acids. From germline, CDR1 is MNHEY and CDR2 SMNVEV (reference sequence). The V and J ends lost 5 bases and 2 bases, in that order; junction bases with no gene match: 2. CDR3 residues: CASSPDRNYGYTF. As DNA, the CDR3 is TGTGCCAGCAGTCCGGACAGGAACTATGGCTACACCTTC.

This chain uses TRBV27 with TRBJ1-3; 7 nucleotides align to TRBD1. Germline V gene lookup returns CDR1 MNHEY and CDR2 SMNVEV (reference sequence). V dropped 2 bases and J dropped 4; count of bases not matched to a gene: 2. The CDR3 spans 14 residues. The CDR3 is CASSLRGLGNTIYF. The CDR3 region has the DNA TGTGCCAGCAGTTTAAGGGGGCTAGGAAACACCATATATTTT.

The chain employs TRBV2 and TRBJ2-3; possible D gene TRBD1, 5 bases. The ends were cut back, 2 bases at V and 5 bases at J, with 11 bases in the middle. This CDR3 spans 14 amino acids. The germline V gene encodes CDR1 SNHLY and CDR2 FYNNEI. The CDR3 sequence: CASSEPPGKDTQYF. The CDR3 DNA is TGTGCCAGCAGTGAACCCCCAGGGAAAGATACGCAGTATTTT.

The chain couples TRBV19 to TRBJ1-6; a weak D match, TRBD1 (5 bases). This CDR3 is 15 amino acids long. The germline V gene encodes CDR1 LNHDA and CDR2 SQIVND (reference sequence). Trimming took 7 bases from V and 7 from J, leaving 17 bases between them. The CDR3 region has the DNA TGTGCCAGTAATAACAACAGGATTGGAAATTCACCCCTCCACTTT. Amino acid sequence: CASNNNRIGNSPLHF.

The CDR3 here is CASSFVAGGWTEAFF. The CDR3 region has the DNA TGTGCCAGCAGTTTTGTCGCAGGGGGTTGGACTGAAGCTTTCTTT. The chain carries TRBV6-5 and TRBJ1-1, with 7 bases matching TRBD1. The CDR3 extends over 15 amino acids. Per the germline V gene, CDR1 is MNHEY and CDR2 is SVGAGI. Trimming took 4 bases from V and 5 from J; bases not matched to a gene: 10.

This chain joins TRBV6-5 and TRBJ2-7; D unclear. The V end was cut by 0 bases, the J end by 3 bases, with 12 bases between. Germline CDR1 and CDR2: MNHEY and SVGAGI. The CDR3 sequence is 15 residues long. DNA for the CDR3: TGTGCCAGCAGTTACTCTAGACTCTTCCTCTACGAGCAGTACTTC. Translation: CASSYSRLFLYEQYF.

The V and J genes are TRBV5-6 and TRBJ1-4; D ambiguous. CDR3 size: 15 residues. Germline loops: CDR1 SGHDT, CDR2 YYEEEE. Trimming left V 3 bases short and J 7 bases short, with 16 bases between. The CDR3 coding sequence is TGTGCCAGCAGCTCCAGGTGGGAAGGTAGTGAAAAACTGTTTTTT. The encoded protein is CASSSRWEGSEKLFF.

This clone appeared a few times. V gene TRBV27 combines with J gene TRBJ2-7; TRBD2 matches at 9 bases. Per germline, CDR1 MNHEY and CDR2 SMNVEV (reference sequence). CDR3 length: 16 amino acids. The V and J ends lost 6 bases and 6 bases, in that order; junction bases with no gene match: 15. The CDR3 protein is CASSPLAGGVYSEQYF. The CDR3 nucleotides are TGTGCCAGCAGCCCCCTCGCGGGGGGGGTTTACTCCGAGCAGTACTTC.

V gene TRBV29-1 combines with J gene TRBJ2-4; TRBD1 is a possible D gene (6 bases). Trimming removed 0 bases at V and 0 bases at J, with 18 bases between. Germline CDR1 is SQVTM and CDR2 is ANQGSEA. The CDR3 covers 18 residues. The CDR3 protein is CSVEDPRVGTLAKNIQYF. The DNA for the CDR3 is TGCAGCGTTGAAGATCCAAGAGTGGGGACACTAGCCAAAAACATTCAGTACTTC.

The chain is built from TRBV6-5 and TRBJ2-1, with TRBD2 matching 10 bases. Looked up from germline, CDR1 is MNHEY and CDR2 is SVGAGI. CDR3 size: 14 residues. The trim removed 5 bases at V and 7 bases at J, leaving 5 bases unmatched. DNA of the CDR3: TGTGCCAGCAGTAGCGGGGGGGGCTTAAATGAGCAGTTCTTC. Translated, it gives CASSSGGGLNEQFF.

This clone was detected only a few times. The chain combines TRBV7-2 with TRBJ1-6; no clear D. This CDR3 is 12 amino acids long. Germline CDR1 and CDR2: SGHTA and FQGNSA. The V end was cut by 4 bases, the J end by 7 bases, with 5 bases between. Here the CDR3 DNA reads TGTGCCAGCAGCTCGGGAAATTCACCCCTCCACTTT. Its translation is CASSSGNSPLHF.

V and J are TRBV7-9 and TRBJ1-4, with D perhaps TRBD1 (5 bases). Germline V gene lookup returns CDR1 SEHNR and CDR2 FQNEAQ (reference sequence). The CDR3 contains 16 residues. Between the trimmed V and J ends, which lost 5 bases and 3 bases, there was a span of 16 bases. The CDR3 DNA is TGTGCCAGCAGCAAAACCCGCGGGGGATCTAATGAAAAACTGTTTTTT. It specifies CASSKTRGGSNEKLFF.

The rearrangement uses TRBV5-4 and TRBJ1-2, with TRBD1 matching 7 bases. In germline, CDR1 is SGHNT, CDR2 YYREEE (reference sequence). The ends lost 4 bases at V and 0 bases at J; junction bases unmatched: 9. CDR3 length: 16 amino acids. CDR3 bases: TGTGCCAGCAGCGAGAGCTCCGGGACAGCTAACTATGGCTACACCTTC. It translates to CASSESSGTANYGYTF.

V is TRBV7-5 and J is TRBJ2-7; the table's D call TRBD2 went unverified against the DNA. TRBV7-5 constitutes a pseudogene. The CDR3 length is 14 residues. In nucleotides, the CDR3 is TGTGTCAGAAGCAAAGCGGACTATACCTACGAGCAGTACTTC. Translated: CVRSKADYTYEQYF.

This rearrangement joins TRBV7-9 to TRBJ1-4, with D uncertain. The CDR3 totals 15 residues. CDR1 and CDR2 from the germline V gene are SEHNR and FQNEAQ (reference sequence). The V gene lost 3 bases and the J gene lost 0 bases, with 8 bases spanning the gap. The CDR3 nucleotides read TGTGCCAGCAGCTTGAGCAGATCAACTAATGAAAAACTGTTTTTT. Encoded protein: CASSLSRSTNEKLFF.

The chain couples TRBV27 to TRBJ1-6, with D unresolved. This CDR3 region has 12 residues. From germline, CDR1 is MNHEY and CDR2 SMNVEV (reference sequence). V was trimmed by 6 bases and J by 7 bases, leaving 7 bases between them. In DNA, the CDR3 is TGTGCCAGCAGCTACCCAAATTCACCCCTCCACTTT. Protein product: CASSYPNSPLHF.

V usage is TRBV5-1 and J usage is TRBJ1-4; TRBD1 matches at 10 bases. Germline values: CDR1 SGHRS, CDR2 YFSETQ. CDR3 length: 15 residues. Trimming removed 3 bases from V and 8 bases from J; junction bases left unmatched: 7. The CDR3 sequence: CASSWGQGTGEKLFF. CDR3 DNA: TGCGCCAGCAGCTGGGGACAGGGGACAGGGGAAAAACTGTTTTTT. Supplemented by reference TRBV5-1 and TRBJ1-4, the full variable domain reads KAGVTQTPRYLIKTRGQQVTLSCSPISGHRSVSWYQQTPGQGLQFLFEYFSETQRNKGNFPGRFSGRQFSNSRSEMNVSTLELGDSALYLCASSWGQGTGEKLFFGSGTQLSVL.

This chain joins TRBV2 and TRBJ2-3; D gene uncertain. Per germline, CDR1 SNHLY and CDR2 FYNNEI. V was cut by 2 bases and J by 3 bases, with 21 bases left in between. The CDR3 is made up of 18 amino acids. CDR3 coding DNA: TGTGCCAGCAGTGAAATCCAGGCTACCGGGCTCCGAACAGATACGCAGTATTTT. Protein sequence: CASSEIQATGLRTDTQYF.

The chain has TRBV19 and TRBJ2-3; perhaps TRBD1 as D (6 bases). Germline CDR1 is LNHDA and CDR2 is SQIVND (reference sequence). The CDR3 has 17 amino acids. V was clipped by 7 bases and J by 3 bases, with 23 bases between them. This CDR3 is CASTLTVGAGRTDTQYF. The DNA for the CDR3 is TGTGCCAGTACACTGACGGTGGGGGCAGGTAGGACAGATACGCAGTATTTT.

DNA of the CDR3: TGCGCCAGCAGCCCGGGACAGGGGGCTCGAGAAAAACTGTTTTTT. Protein: CASSPGQGAREKLFF. The V call is TRBV4-1, the J call TRBJ1-4; TRBD1 aligns across 12 bases. The CDR3 has 15 amino acids. The trim removed 4 bases at V and 8 bases at J, leaving 5 bases unmatched. In germline, CDR1 is MGHRA, CDR2 YSYEKL.

The chain couples TRBV23-1 to TRBJ1-6; unclear D gene. TRBV23-1 is identified as an open reading frame with a role that is uncertain. Trimming stripped 0 bases from V and 5 bases from J, with 23 bases between. The CDR3 extends over 20 amino acids. The CDR3 region has the DNA TGCGCCAGCAGTCAATCGGTCTCCGGCAGGAAAACTAATAATAATTCACCCCTCCACTTT. Translating gives CASSQSVSGRKTNNNSPLHF.

This chain connects TRBV11-2 to TRBJ1-5; D call uncertain. This CDR3 region has 15 residues. Germline V CDR1 and CDR2: SGHAT, FQNNGV. The V gene lost 4 bases and the J gene lost 4 bases, with 14 bases spanning the gap. The CDR3 bases are TGTGCCAGCAGCTGGACGGCGTCAAATAATCAGCCCCAGCATTTT. This codes for CASSWTASNNQPQHF.

The chain links TRBV28 to TRBJ2-7; 10 positions agree with TRBD1. This CDR3 is 15 amino acids long. The V gene's germline CDR1 is MDHEN and CDR2 SYDVKM. The junction had 14 bases not matched to a gene; V was cut back by 11 bases and J by 4 bases. The DNA for the CDR3 is TGTGCCTCCTTCGACAGGGGGCGCCTAGGGTACGAGCAGTACTTC. This gives the protein CASFDRGRLGYEQYF.

The rearrangement links TRBV28 to TRBJ1-5; D gene uncertain. The CDR3 has 13 residues. Trimming removed 4 bases at V and 4 bases at J, with 8 bases between. Germline values: CDR1 MDHEN, CDR2 SYDVKM. The CDR3 nucleotides are TGTGCCAGCAGTTATGTATTAAATCAGCCCCAGCATTTT. It specifies CASSYVLNQPQHF.

V and J are TRBV28 and TRBJ1-2; perhaps TRBD1 as D (5 bases). CDR3 length: 13 amino acids. V lost 3 bases to trimming and J lost 8 bases, with 13 bases between them. CDR1 is MDHEN and CDR2 is SYDVKM in the germline V gene. The CDR3 region is CASSFAGARGYTF. Written as DNA, the CDR3 is TGTGCCAGCAGTTTTGCCGGGGCGCGAGGCTACACCTTC.

The V gene is TRBV28, the J gene TRBJ2-7; TRBD1 might be the D (6 bases). Germline CDR1 reads MDHEN; CDR2 reads SYDVKM. V was cut by 7 bases and J by 6 bases, with 13 bases left in between. This CDR3 is built from 12 residues. The CDR3 spells CASKLQGSEQYF. The DNA of the CDR3 is TGTGCCAGCAAATTGCAGGGGTCCGAGCAGTACTTC. The entire variable domain, with the rest obtained from reference TRBV28 and TRBJ2-7, is as follows: DVKVTQSSRYLVKRTGEKVFLECVQDMDHENMFWYRQDPGLGLRLIYFSYDVKMKEKGDIPEGYSVSREKKERFSLILESASTNQTSMYLCASKLQGSEQYFGPGTRLTVT.